These T cell receptor beta chains were read from a single sample in a study of post-analysis software for immune sequencing data. TCRdb reanalysed the PCR reads using MiXCR and keeps one entry per CDR3 protein. The sample lists about 770,000 distinct CDR3 sequences; about 43% were seen once. The sample consisted of blood. All receptors come from a girl aged 5-17 years with multiple sclerosis. CDR3s include the opening cysteine and the closing phenylalanine or tryptophan. A D gene is named only where the DNA matches it firmly. Clone size is stated in some rows and not others, as once, few, many or a class when expanded.

d_gene	abundance	v_gene	j_gene	CDR3nt	CDR3aa
TRBD1	few	TRBV12-3/TRBV12-4	TRBJ1-1	TGTGCCAGCAGGCTGGACAGGGGGCGTGCTGAAGCTTTCTTT	CASRLDRGRAEAFF
TRBD2	-	TRBV28	TRBJ2-7	TGTGCCAGCAGACCCACCGGGACTACCTACGAGCAGTACTTC	CASRPTGTTYEQYF
-	many	TRBV6-1	TRBJ2-5	TGTGCCAGCCCCAAAGCGGACTACCAAGAGACCCAGTACTTC	CASPKADYQETQYF
-	-	TRBV20-1	TRBJ2-3	TGCAGTGCTAGAGATAGAACAGGGAGACAGGATGGGGGAGATACGCAGTATTTT	CSARDRTGRQDGGDTQYF
-	few	TRBV9	TRBJ2-3	TGTGCCAGCAGCCCAAGAAGTTCAGGGCCGGCCGATACGCAGTATTTT	CASSPRSSGPADTQYF
-	few	TRBV4-1	TRBJ2-6	TGCGCCAGCAGCCACGAACCCTATGGGGCCAACGTCCTGACTTTC	CASSHEPYGANVLTF
TRBD2	-	TRBV3-1	TRBJ2-7	TGTGCCAGCAGCCGAACTAGCGGGAAGTACTACGAGCAGTACTTC	CASSRTSGKYYEQYF
-	-	TRBV5-1	TRBJ1-4	TGCGCCAGCAGCCATCAGGGAGAGGATGAAAAACTGTTTTTT	CASSHQGEDEKLFF
TRBD2	-	TRBV20-1	TRBJ2-3	TGCAGTGCGCAGGACATAGGGACTAGCGGGAGCACAGATACGCAGTATTTT	CSAQDIGTSGSTDTQYF
-	-	TRBV24-1	TRBJ2-5	TGTGCCACCAGTGAACCAGGACGCCCCTCTAAGGGGGAGACCCAGTACTTC	CATSEPGRPSKGETQYF
-	-	TRBV27	TRBJ2-7	TGTGCCAGCAGTTTATGGGGTGGCGGAACCTACAATGAGCAGTACTTC	CASSLWGGGTYNEQYF
-	-	TRBV12-3/TRBV12-4	TRBJ2-4	TGTGCCAGCAGTTTGGGTGTCACTGGGGCCAAAAACATTCAGTACTTC	CASSLGVTGAKNIQYF
TRBD2	-	TRBV6-1	TRBJ2-3	TGTGCCAGCAGGTCCGCCACACTAGCGGGACGCACAGATACGCAGTATTTT	CASRSATLAGRTDTQYF
TRBD1	-	TRBV27	TRBJ2-7	TGTGCCAGCAGTTTCGGACAGGGGGCTTTCGAGCAGTACTTC	CASSFGQGAFEQYF
-	-	TRBV3-1	TRBJ2-7	TGTGCCAGCAGCCAAGGAGGGTTTTACGAGCAGTACTTC	CASSQGGFYEQYF
-	few	TRBV4-1	TRBJ2-2	TGCGCCAGCAGCCAAGGGTTTGAACCTTTTTCGGTCCACGGGGAGCTGTTTTTT	CASSQGFEPFSVHGELFF
TRBD1	-	TRBV7-2	TRBJ1-2	TGTGCCAGCACCAGGCCGGGACAGGGTAGTTATCTTGATGGCTACACCTTC	CASTRPGQGSYLDGYTF
TRBD2	-	TRBV2	TRBJ2-7	TGTGCCAGCAGGTGGACTAGCGGGAACCCTACCTACGAGCAGTACTTC	CASRWTSGNPTYEQYF
-	-	TRBV7-9	TRBJ2-4	TGTGCCAGCCTTCCCCCCAGGGGAGAAAACATTCAGTACTTC	CASLPPRGENIQYF
TRBD2	-	TRBV11-3	TRBJ2-7	TGTGCCAGCAGCTTAGAAGGCGGGAGGCCACGCAATGAGCAGTACTTC	CASSLEGGRPRNEQYF
-	-	TRBV20-1	TRBJ2-7	TGCAGTGCTAGAACAGGAGTATTTTACGAGCAGTACTTC	CSARTGVFYEQYF
-	-	TRBV7-9	TRBJ2-7	TGTGCCAGCAGCAGGTCGATCTCCCCCTACGAGCAGTACTTC	CASSRSISPYEQYF
-	-	TRBV12-3/TRBV12-4	TRBJ2-6	TGTGCCAGCAGTTTAAGTGGCCCCTGGGCCAACGTCCTGACTTTC	CASSLSGPWANVLTF
-	-	TRBV24-1	TRBJ1-2	TGTGCCACCAGTGAGACCGGGACCCCCACTCGGGGCTACACCTTC	CATSETGTPTRGYTF
TRBD2	-	TRBV20-1	TRBJ2-1	TGCAGTGCTAGAGATCCGGGAGGGCAGTTCTTC	CSARDPGGQFF
-	few	TRBV7-6	TRBJ2-6	TGTGCCAGCAGCTTAGTCGCAGACAGTACACTCTCTGGGGCCAACGTCCTGACTTTC	CASSLVADSTLSGANVLTF